Listed below are T cell receptor beta chains from one sample, sequenced in a study of cytomegalovirus exposure and HLA in healthy donors. Measured with immunoSEQ multiplex PCR; TCRdb has only the in-frame clones, and not every one. This sample's table has about 150,000 clones. Sample: PBMCs. These TCRs come from a woman aged 50 to 60 in good health and CMV-seronegative. Both conserved end residues are part of each CDR3. D genes are given only for firm matches.

cdr3_length: 13; j_call: TRBJ2-3; d_call: NA; v_call: TRBV5-6; cdr3_aa: CASSLQGVDTQYF; cdr3_nt: TGTGCCAGCAGCTTGCAGGGCGTAGATACGCAGTATTTT
cdr3_length: 14; j_call: TRBJ2-3; d_call: TRBD2; v_call: TRBV11-3; cdr3_aa: CASSLVAGVDTQYF; cdr3_nt: TGTGCCAGCAGCTTAGTAGCGGGAGTCGATACGCAGTATTTT
cdr3_length: 15; j_call: TRBJ1-2; d_call: NA; v_call: TRBV27; cdr3_aa: CASASDRLGIYGYTF; cdr3_nt: TGTGCCAGCGCGTCTGACAGGTTGGGTATCTATGGCTACACCTTC
cdr3_length: 15; j_call: TRBJ2-1; d_call: TRBD2; v_call: TRBV5-4; cdr3_aa: CASSLPSGTYNEQFF; cdr3_nt: TGTGCCAGCAGCTTGCCTAGCGGGACGTACAATGAGCAGTTCTTC
cdr3_length: 12; j_call: TRBJ1-5; d_call: NA; v_call: TRBV11-2; cdr3_aa: CASSSDSRAQHF; cdr3_nt: TGTGCCAGCAGCTCCGACAGCCGGGCCCAGCATTTT
cdr3_length: 15; j_call: TRBJ1-1; d_call: NA; v_call: TRBV7-9; cdr3_aa: CASSLGGRGNTEAFF; cdr3_nt: TGTGCCAGCAGCTTAGGGGGCAGGGGGAACACTGAAGCTTTCTTT
cdr3_length: 15; j_call: TRBJ2-1; d_call: TRBD2; v_call: TRBV7-3; cdr3_aa: CASSPRVAGNDEQFF; cdr3_nt: TGTGCCAGCAGCCCCCGGGTAGCGGGAAACGATGAGCAGTTCTTC
cdr3_length: 15; j_call: TRBJ1-5; d_call: NA; v_call: TRBV10-3; cdr3_aa: CAISEGIEGNQPQHF; cdr3_nt: TGTGCCATCAGTGAAGGAATAGAGGGCAATCAGCCCCAGCATTTT
cdr3_length: 15; j_call: TRBJ2-1; d_call: TRBD2; v_call: TRBV4-2; cdr3_aa: CASSHLTSGSNEQFF; cdr3_nt: TGTGCCAGCAGCCACTTGACTAGCGGGAGCAATGAGCAGTTCTTC
cdr3_length: 18; j_call: TRBJ2-1; d_call: TRBD2; v_call: TRBV7-2; cdr3_aa: CASSLESSGTSSYNEQFF; cdr3_nt: TGTGCCAGCAGCTTAGAGTCTAGCGGCACCAGCTCCTACAATGAGCAGTTCTTC
cdr3_length: 14; j_call: TRBJ2-3; d_call: NA; v_call: TRBV30; cdr3_aa: CAWRPIGSTDTQYF; cdr3_nt: TGTGCCTGGAGACCTATTGGTTCCACAGATACGCAGTATTTT
cdr3_length: 17; j_call: TRBJ1-4; d_call: NA; v_call: TRBV9; cdr3_aa: CASSRFGTIPTNEKLFF; cdr3_nt: TGTGCCAGCAGCCGTTTTGGTACTATCCCAACTAATGAAAAACTGTTTTTT
cdr3_length: 14; j_call: TRBJ1-2; d_call: NA; v_call: TRBV5-5; cdr3_aa: CASSPQPGVQGYTF; cdr3_nt: TGTGCCAGCAGCCCCCAGCCAGGGGTGCAAGGCTACACCTTC
cdr3_length: 15; j_call: TRBJ1-4; d_call: TRBD1; v_call: TRBV5-4; cdr3_aa: CAFGGGGQGTEKLFF; cdr3_nt: TGTGCCTTCGGCGGGGGGGGACAGGGGACTGAAAAACTGTTTTTT
cdr3_length: 15; j_call: TRBJ2-7; d_call: NA; v_call: TRBV4-1; cdr3_aa: CASSQDRGGAIEQYF; cdr3_nt: TGCGCCAGCAGCCAAGATCGTGGGGGGGCGATCGAGCAGTACTTC
cdr3_length: 12; j_call: TRBJ2-7; d_call: NA; v_call: TRBV11-1; cdr3_aa: CASSQNYYEQYF; cdr3_nt: TGTGCCAGCAGCCAAAACTACTACGAGCAGTACTTC
cdr3_length: 15; j_call: TRBJ2-5; d_call: TRBD2; v_call: TRBV6-1; cdr3_aa: CASTGLAGGQETQYF; cdr3_nt: TGTGCCAGCACCGGACTAGCGGGAGGCCAAGAGACCCAGTACTTC
cdr3_length: 16; j_call: TRBJ1-1; d_call: TRBD1; v_call: TRBV28; cdr3_aa: CASRGQGRLSNTEAFF; cdr3_nt: TGTGCCAGCAGGGGACAGGGGCGATTGTCGAACACTGAAGCTTTCTTT
cdr3_length: 14; j_call: TRBJ2-7; d_call: TRBD1; v_call: TRBV29-1; cdr3_aa: CSVLLGQGADEQYF; cdr3_nt: TGCAGCGTGCTTTTAGGACAGGGGGCGGATGAGCAGTACTTC
cdr3_length: 14; j_call: TRBJ1-1; d_call: NA; v_call: TRBV13; cdr3_aa: CASSLGQGGTEAFF; cdr3_nt: TGTGCCAGCAGCTTAGGCCAGGGAGGCACTGAAGCTTTCTTT
cdr3_length: 15; j_call: TRBJ1-2; d_call: TRBD1; v_call: TRBV28; cdr3_aa: CASSSAITGGFGYTF; cdr3_nt: TGTGCCAGCAGTTCCGCTATTACAGGGGGCTTTGGCTACACCTTC
cdr3_length: 16; j_call: TRBJ2-2; d_call: TRBD2; v_call: TRBV5-4; cdr3_aa: CASSLPSGGNTGELFF; cdr3_nt: TGTGCCAGCAGCTTACCTAGCGGGGGGAACACCGGGGAGCTGTTTTTT
cdr3_length: 16; j_call: TRBJ1-3; d_call: NA; v_call: TRBV7-9; cdr3_aa: CASSPPDGSSGNTIYF; cdr3_nt: TGTGCCAGCAGCCCCCCCGATGGGAGCTCTGGAAACACCATATATTTT
cdr3_length: 15; j_call: TRBJ2-4; d_call: TRBD1; v_call: TRBV27; cdr3_aa: CASRGDREAKNIQYF; cdr3_nt: TGTGCCAGCAGGGGAGACAGGGAAGCCAAAAACATTCAGTACTTC
cdr3_length: 17; j_call: TRBJ1-1; d_call: NA; v_call: TRBV11-2; cdr3_aa: CASSVGATGTLNTEAFF; cdr3_nt: TGTGCCAGCAGCGTAGGTGCTACCGGGACACTGAACACTGAAGCTTTCTTT
cdr3_length: 12; j_call: TRBJ2-3; d_call: NA; v_call: TRBV30; cdr3_aa: CACRIFTDTQYF; cdr3_nt: TGTGCCTGCAGAATATTCACAGATACGCAGTATTTT
cdr3_length: 15; j_call: TRBJ1-6; d_call: NA; v_call: TRBV28; cdr3_aa: CASSPGQIYNSPLHF; cdr3_nt: TGTGCCAGCAGCCCCGGACAGATTTATAATTCACCCCTCCACTTT
cdr3_length: 13; j_call: TRBJ1-1; d_call: NA; v_call: TRBV10-3; cdr3_aa: CATTDILNTEAFF; cdr3_nt: TGTGCCACCACGGACATATTGAACACTGAAGCTTTCTTT
cdr3_length: 15; j_call: TRBJ2-2; d_call: NA; v_call: TRBV6-5; cdr3_aa: CASSYLGSNTGELFF; cdr3_nt: TGTGCCAGCAGTTACCTAGGGAGTAACACCGGGGAGCTGTTTTTT
cdr3_length: 16; j_call: TRBJ2-7; d_call: TRBD1; v_call: TRBV5-1; cdr3_aa: CASSPEGTGGQNEQYF; cdr3_nt: TGCGCCAGCAGCCCAGAGGGGACAGGGGGCCAAAACGAGCAGTACTTC
cdr3_length: 14; j_call: TRBJ2-7; d_call: NA; v_call: TRBV19; cdr3_aa: CASSPERYSYEQYF; cdr3_nt: TGTGCCAGTAGTCCAGAGCGGTACTCCTACGAGCAGTACTTC
cdr3_length: 14; j_call: TRBJ2-2; d_call: NA; v_call: TRBV9; cdr3_aa: CASSETPLGGELFF; cdr3_nt: TGTGCCAGCAGTGAGACTCCCTTGGGCGGGGAGCTGTTTTTT
cdr3_length: 13; j_call: TRBJ2-7; d_call: TRBD1; v_call: TRBV5-5; cdr3_aa: CASRSGQGYEQYF; cdr3_nt: TGTGCCAGCAGATCCGGACAGGGCTACGAGCAGTACTTC
cdr3_length: 13; j_call: TRBJ2-7; d_call: TRBD1; v_call: TRBV11-3; cdr3_aa: CASSRDSNYEQYF; cdr3_nt: TGTGCCAGCAGCCGGGACAGTAACTACGAGCAGTACTTC
cdr3_length: 15; j_call: TRBJ1-5; d_call: TRBD1; v_call: TRBV5-6; cdr3_aa: CASSLGTGGGQPQHF; cdr3_nt: TGTGCCAGCAGCTTGGGGACAGGGGGGGGGCAGCCCCAGCATTTT
cdr3_length: 16; j_call: TRBJ1-6; d_call: NA; v_call: TRBV30; cdr3_aa: CASGPDIYSPASPLHF; cdr3_nt: TGTGCCTCGGGCCCGGACATTTACTCTCCGGCTTCACCCCTCCACTTT
cdr3_length: 13; j_call: TRBJ1-5; d_call: NA; v_call: TRBV28; cdr3_aa: CASSRGSNQPQHF; cdr3_nt: TGTGCCAGCAGCCGGGGGTCGAATCAGCCCCAGCATTTT
cdr3_length: 13; j_call: TRBJ2-7; d_call: TRBD1; v_call: TRBV5-6; cdr3_aa: CASSLPGGYEQYF; cdr3_nt: TGTGCCAGCAGCCTCCCAGGGGGCTACGAGCAGTACTTC
cdr3_length: 16; j_call: TRBJ1-2; d_call: NA; v_call: TRBV28; cdr3_aa: CASSFTRPTRGYGYTF; cdr3_nt: TGTGCCAGCAGTTTTACTCGACCTACGAGAGGCTATGGCTACACCTTC
cdr3_length: 12; j_call: TRBJ2-3; d_call: NA; v_call: TRBV28; cdr3_aa: CASSEQGDTQYF; cdr3_nt: TGTGCCAGCAGTGAACAGGGAGATACGCAGTATTTT
cdr3_length: 17; j_call: TRBJ2-2; d_call: NA; v_call: TRBV18; cdr3_aa: CASSPRLKGHRDRELFF; cdr3_nt: TGTGCCAGCTCACCACGTTTGAAAGGACACAGGGACCGGGAGCTGTTTTTT
cdr3_length: 16; j_call: TRBJ2-3; d_call: TRBD1; v_call: TRBV5-4; cdr3_aa: CASSLVAGGSTDTQYF; cdr3_nt: TGTGCCAGCAGCTTGGTGGCAGGGGGTAGCACAGATACGCAGTATTTT
cdr3_length: 15; j_call: TRBJ1-5; d_call: NA; v_call: TRBV4-2; cdr3_aa: CASSLLGDSNQPQHF; cdr3_nt: TGTGCCAGCAGCCTTCTTGGAGATAGCAATCAGCCCCAGCATTTT
cdr3_length: 16; j_call: TRBJ2-1; d_call: TRBD1; v_call: TRBV5-8; cdr3_aa: CASRRFGTGALGEQFF; cdr3_nt: TGTGCCAGCAGGAGATTTGGGACAGGGGCGCTGGGTGAGCAGTTCTTC
cdr3_length: 12; j_call: TRBJ2-7; d_call: NA; v_call: TRBV30; cdr3_aa: CAWTVSGLEQYF; cdr3_nt: TGTGCCTGGACCGTCAGCGGTTTAGAGCAGTACTTC
cdr3_length: 14; j_call: TRBJ2-4; d_call: NA; v_call: TRBV4-1; cdr3_aa: CASSPTGAKNIQYF; cdr3_nt: TGCGCCAGCAGCCCTACAGGGGCCAAAAACATTCAGTACTTC
cdr3_length: 16; j_call: TRBJ1-2; d_call: NA; v_call: TRBV5-8; cdr3_aa: CASSLAAQGLLYGYTF; cdr3_nt: TGTGCCAGCAGCTTGGCCGCGCAGGGGCTCCTCTATGGCTACACCTTC
cdr3_length: 13; j_call: TRBJ1-4; d_call: NA; v_call: TRBV5-4; cdr3_aa: CASSRTLDEKLFF; cdr3_nt: TGTGCCAGCAGCCGAACATTGGATGAAAAACTGTTTTTT
cdr3_length: 16; j_call: TRBJ1-1; d_call: NA; v_call: TRBV19; cdr3_aa: CASSMRREGADTEAFF; cdr3_nt: TGTGCCAGTAGTATGAGGAGGGAGGGAGCGGACACTGAAGCTTTCTTT
cdr3_length: 14; j_call: TRBJ2-7; d_call: TRBD2; v_call: TRBV11-2; cdr3_aa: CASGLGAGAYEQYF; cdr3_nt: TGTGCCAGCGGCCTGGGAGCGGGGGCCTACGAGCAGTACTTC
cdr3_length: 15; j_call: TRBJ1-6; d_call: NA; v_call: TRBV9; cdr3_aa: CASTPEMQGGSPLHF; cdr3_nt: TGTGCCAGCACCCCTGAGATGCAGGGAGGATCACCCCTCCACTTT
cdr3_length: 12; j_call: TRBJ1-2; d_call: NA; v_call: TRBV6-5; cdr3_aa: CAARAGFMGYTF; cdr3_nt: TGTGCCGCCCGAGCGGGTTTTATGGGCTACACCTTC
cdr3_length: 14; j_call: TRBJ2-7; d_call: TRBD1; v_call: TRBV19; cdr3_aa: CASSAKTGGYEQYF; cdr3_nt: TGTGCCAGTAGTGCAAAGACAGGGGGCTACGAGCAGTACTTC
cdr3_length: 14; j_call: TRBJ2-7; d_call: NA; v_call: TRBV28; cdr3_aa: CASTTGGNTYEQYF; cdr3_nt: TGTGCCAGCACCACTGGGGGGAATACCTACGAGCAGTACTTC
cdr3_length: 17; j_call: TRBJ2-1; d_call: TRBD2; v_call: TRBV4-3; cdr3_aa: CASSQAQRASGYNEQFF; cdr3_nt: TGCGCCAGCAGCCAAGCCCAGAGGGCTAGCGGCTACAATGAGCAGTTCTTC
cdr3_length: 13; j_call: TRBJ2-3; d_call: NA; v_call: TRBV5-1; cdr3_aa: CASSLAVTDTQYF; cdr3_nt: TGCGCCAGCAGCTTGGCCGTGACAGATACGCAGTATTTT
cdr3_length: 13; j_call: TRBJ2-3; d_call: TRBD2; v_call: TRBV30; cdr3_aa: CAWKRGGTDTQYF; cdr3_nt: TGTGCCTGGAAGCGGGGGGGCACAGATACGCAGTATTTT
cdr3_length: 16; j_call: TRBJ1-2; d_call: TRBD1; v_call: TRBV7-9; cdr3_aa: CASSSGQGPRDYGYTF; cdr3_nt: TGTGCCAGCAGCTCGGGACAGGGCCCCAGGGACTATGGCTACACCTTC
cdr3_length: 14; j_call: TRBJ1-5; d_call: NA; v_call: TRBV6-6; cdr3_aa: CASSYEHSNQPQHF; cdr3_nt: TGTGCCAGCAGTTACGAACATAGCAATCAGCCCCAGCATTTT